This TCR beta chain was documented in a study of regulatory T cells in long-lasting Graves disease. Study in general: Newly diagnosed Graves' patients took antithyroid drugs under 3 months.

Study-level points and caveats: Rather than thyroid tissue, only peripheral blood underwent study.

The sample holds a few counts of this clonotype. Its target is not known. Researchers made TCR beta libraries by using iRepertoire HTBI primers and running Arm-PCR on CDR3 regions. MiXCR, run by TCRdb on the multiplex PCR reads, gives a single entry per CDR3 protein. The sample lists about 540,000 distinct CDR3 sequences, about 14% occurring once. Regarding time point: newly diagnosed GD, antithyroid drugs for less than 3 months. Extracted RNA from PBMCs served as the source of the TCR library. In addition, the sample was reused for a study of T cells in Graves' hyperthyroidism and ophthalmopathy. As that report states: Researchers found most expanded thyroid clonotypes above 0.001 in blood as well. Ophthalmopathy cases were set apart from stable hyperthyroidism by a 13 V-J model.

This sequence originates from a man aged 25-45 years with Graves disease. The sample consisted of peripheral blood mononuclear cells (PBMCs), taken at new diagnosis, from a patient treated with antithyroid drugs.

The CDR3 here is CSARAGQSYSNQPQHF. The CDR3 coding sequence is TGCAGTGCTAGAGCGGGACAGTCGTATAGCAATCAGCCCCAGCATTTT. V usage is TRBV20-1 and J usage is TRBJ1-5; 7 bases are shared with TRBD1. Germline V gene sequence: CDR1 DFQATT, CDR2 SNEGSKA (reference sequence). Trimming cost V 1 base and J 0 bases; bases outside gene matches: 6. The CDR3 has 16 residues.